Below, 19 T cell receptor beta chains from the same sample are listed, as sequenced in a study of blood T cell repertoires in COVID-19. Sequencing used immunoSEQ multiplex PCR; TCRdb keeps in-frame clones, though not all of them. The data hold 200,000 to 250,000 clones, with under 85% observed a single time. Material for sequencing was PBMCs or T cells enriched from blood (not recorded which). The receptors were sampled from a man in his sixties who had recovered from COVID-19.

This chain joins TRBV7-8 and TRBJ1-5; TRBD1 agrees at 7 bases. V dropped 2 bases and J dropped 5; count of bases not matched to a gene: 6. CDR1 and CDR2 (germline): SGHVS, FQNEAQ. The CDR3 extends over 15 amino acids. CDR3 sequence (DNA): TGTGCCAGCAGCTTATCTTACAGGGGAGATCAGCCCCAGCATTTT. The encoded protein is CASSLSYRGDQPQHF.

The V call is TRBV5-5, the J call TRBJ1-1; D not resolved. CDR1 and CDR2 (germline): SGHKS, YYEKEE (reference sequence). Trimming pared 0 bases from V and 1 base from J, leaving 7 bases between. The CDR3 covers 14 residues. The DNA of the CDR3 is TGTGCCAGCAGCTTGGGAGCCCAGAACACTGAAGCTTTCTTT. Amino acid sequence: CASSLGAQNTEAFF.

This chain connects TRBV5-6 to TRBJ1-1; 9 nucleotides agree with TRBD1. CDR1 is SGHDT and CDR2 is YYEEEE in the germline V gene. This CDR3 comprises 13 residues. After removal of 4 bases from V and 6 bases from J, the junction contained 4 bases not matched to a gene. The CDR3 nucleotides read TGTGCCAGCAGCCCCACAGGGGGCGCTGAAGCTTTCTTT. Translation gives CASSPTGGAEAFF.

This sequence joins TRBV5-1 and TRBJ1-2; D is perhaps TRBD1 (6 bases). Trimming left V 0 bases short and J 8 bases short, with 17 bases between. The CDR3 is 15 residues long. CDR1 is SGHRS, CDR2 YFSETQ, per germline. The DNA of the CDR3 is TGCGCCAGCAGCTTGGCCAGAGAGCAGGGGCGAGGCTACACCTTC. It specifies CASSLAREQGRGYTF.

CDR3 residues: CASTRQGKETQYF. In nucleotides, the CDR3 is TGTGCCAGCACACGCCAGGGGAAAGAGACCCAGTACTTC. The V gene is TRBV25-1, the J gene TRBJ2-5, with D possibly being TRBD1 (6 bases). This CDR3 is built from 13 residues. Germline lookup yields CDR1 MGHDK and CDR2 SYGVNS. Trimming took off 7 bases at V and 3 bases at J, with 12 bases between the two ends.

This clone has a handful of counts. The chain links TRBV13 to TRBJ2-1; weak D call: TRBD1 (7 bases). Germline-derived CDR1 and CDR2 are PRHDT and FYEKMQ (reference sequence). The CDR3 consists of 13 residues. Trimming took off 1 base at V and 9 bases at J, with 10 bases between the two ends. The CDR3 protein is CASSLVQGGEQFF. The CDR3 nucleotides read TGTGCCAGCAGCTTAGTGCAGGGGGGTGAGCAGTTCTTC.

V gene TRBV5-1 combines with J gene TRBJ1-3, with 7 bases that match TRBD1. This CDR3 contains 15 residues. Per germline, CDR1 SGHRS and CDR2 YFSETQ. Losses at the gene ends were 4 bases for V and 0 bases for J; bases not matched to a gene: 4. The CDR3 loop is CASSPGGSSGNTIYF. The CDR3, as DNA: TGCGCCAGCAGCCCAGGGGGATCCTCTGGAAACACCATATATTTT.

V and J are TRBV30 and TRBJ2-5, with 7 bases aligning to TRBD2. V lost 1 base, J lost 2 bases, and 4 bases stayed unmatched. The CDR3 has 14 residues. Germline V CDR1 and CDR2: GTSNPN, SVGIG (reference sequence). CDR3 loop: CAWSGGGGQETQYF. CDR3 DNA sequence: TGTGCCTGGAGTGGTGGGGGGGGACAAGAGACCCAGTACTTC.

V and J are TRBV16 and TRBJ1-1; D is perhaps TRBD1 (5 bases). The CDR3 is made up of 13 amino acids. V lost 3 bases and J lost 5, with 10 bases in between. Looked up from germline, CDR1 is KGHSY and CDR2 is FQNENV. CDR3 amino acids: CASSHDRKTEAFF. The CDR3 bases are TGTGCCAGCAGCCATGACAGAAAGACTGAAGCTTTCTTT.

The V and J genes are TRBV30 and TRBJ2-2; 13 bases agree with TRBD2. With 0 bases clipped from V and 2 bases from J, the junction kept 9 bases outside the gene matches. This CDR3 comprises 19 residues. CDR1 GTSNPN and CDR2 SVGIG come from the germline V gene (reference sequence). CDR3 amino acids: CAWSVSRTSGGANTGELFF. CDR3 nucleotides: TGTGCCTGGAGTGTGTCTCGAACTAGCGGGGGGGCCAACACCGGGGAGCTGTTTTTT.

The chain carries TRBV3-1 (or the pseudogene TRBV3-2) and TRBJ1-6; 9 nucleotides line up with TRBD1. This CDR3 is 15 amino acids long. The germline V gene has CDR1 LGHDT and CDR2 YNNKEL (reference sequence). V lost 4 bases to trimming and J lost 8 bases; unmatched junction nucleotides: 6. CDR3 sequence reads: CASSLRTGEDSPLHF. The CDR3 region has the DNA TGTGCCAGCAGCCTTCGGACAGGGGAAGATTCACCCCTCCACTTT.

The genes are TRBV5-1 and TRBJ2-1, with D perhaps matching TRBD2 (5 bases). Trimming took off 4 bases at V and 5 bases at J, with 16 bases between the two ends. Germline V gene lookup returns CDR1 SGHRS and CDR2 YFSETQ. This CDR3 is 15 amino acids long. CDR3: CASSHSAGANNEQFF. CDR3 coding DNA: TGCGCCAGCAGCCACAGTGCGGGCGCGAACAATGAGCAGTTCTTC.

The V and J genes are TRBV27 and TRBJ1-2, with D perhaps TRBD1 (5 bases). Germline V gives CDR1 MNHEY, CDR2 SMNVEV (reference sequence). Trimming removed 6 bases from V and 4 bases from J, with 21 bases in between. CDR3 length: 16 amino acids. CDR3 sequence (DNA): TGTGCCAGCAGCATATCCATCAGGGCAGGGCCCTATGGCTACACCTTC. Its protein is CASSISIRAGPYGYTF.

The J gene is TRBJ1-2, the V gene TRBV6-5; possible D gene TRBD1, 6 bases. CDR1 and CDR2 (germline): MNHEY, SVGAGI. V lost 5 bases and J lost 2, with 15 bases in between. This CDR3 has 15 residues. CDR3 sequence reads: CASSTQGQGNYGYTF. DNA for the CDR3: TGTGCCAGCAGTACACAGGGTCAGGGAAACTATGGCTACACCTTC.

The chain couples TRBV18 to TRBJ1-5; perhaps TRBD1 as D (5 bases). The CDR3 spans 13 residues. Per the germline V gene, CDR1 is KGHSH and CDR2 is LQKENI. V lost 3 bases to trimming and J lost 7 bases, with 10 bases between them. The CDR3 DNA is TGTGCCAGCTCACCCGGGGGGGACCAGCCCCAGCATTTT. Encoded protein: CASSPGGDQPQHF. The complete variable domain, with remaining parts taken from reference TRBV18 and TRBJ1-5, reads NAGVMQNPRHLVRRRGQEARLRCSPMKGHSHVYWYRQLPEEGLKFMVYLQKENIIDESGMPKERFSAEFPKEGPSILRIQQVVRGDSAAYFCASSPGGDQPQHFGDGTRLSIL.

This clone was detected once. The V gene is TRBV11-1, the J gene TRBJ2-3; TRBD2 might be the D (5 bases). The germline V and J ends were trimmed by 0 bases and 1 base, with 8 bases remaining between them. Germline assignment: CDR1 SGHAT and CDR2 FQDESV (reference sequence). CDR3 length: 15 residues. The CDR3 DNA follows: TGTGCCAGCAGCTTAGCAAAGGAGGGCACAGATACGCAGTATTTT. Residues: CASSLAKEGTDTQYF.

CDR3 nucleotides: TGTGCCAGCAGCCAAGATCAGGGGATGGGGACAGATACGCAGTATTTT. Translating it yields CASSQDQGMGTDTQYF. The rearrangement links TRBV14 to TRBJ2-3; perhaps TRBD1 as D (6 bases). The CDR3 has 16 amino acids. V was cut by 0 bases and J by 3 bases, with 13 bases left in between. Germline-derived CDR1 and CDR2 are SGHDN and FVKESK. Full variable domain (remainder filled in from reference TRBV14 and TRBJ2-3): EAGVTQFPSHSVIEKGQTVTLRCDPISGHDNLYWYRRVMGKEIKFLLHFVKESKQDESGMPNNRFLAERTGGTYSTLKVQPAELEDSGVYFCASSQDQGMGTDTQYFGPGTRLTVL.

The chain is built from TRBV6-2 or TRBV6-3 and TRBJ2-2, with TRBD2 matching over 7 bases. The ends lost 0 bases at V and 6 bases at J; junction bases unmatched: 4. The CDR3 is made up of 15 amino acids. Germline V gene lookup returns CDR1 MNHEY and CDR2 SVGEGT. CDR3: CASSYSGLGAGELFF. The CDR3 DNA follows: TGTGCCAGCAGTTACTCTGGACTAGGCGCCGGGGAGCTGTTTTTT.

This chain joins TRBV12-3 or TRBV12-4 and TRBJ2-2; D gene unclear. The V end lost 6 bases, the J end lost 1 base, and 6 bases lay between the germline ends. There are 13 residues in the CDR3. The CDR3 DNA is TGTGCCAGCAGGCCCGGGAACACCGGGGAGCTGTTTTTT. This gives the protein CASRPGNTGELFF.